This T cell receptor beta chain was sequenced during a study of vaccination and CD4 T cells after COVID-19. Across the study: The makeup of the convalescents was six males and four females, two of them Hispanic. Subjects got two shots of BNT162b2 or mRNA-1273 vaccine. Post-COVID samples had a sampling time that fell a median approximately 97 days after diagnosis (range 35 to 161). Investigators stimulated cells with overlapping spike peptides drawn from SARS-CoV-2, HCoV-NL63, HCoV-OC43 and HCoV-229E.

Remarks on this clonotype: Its antigen remains unidentified.

CD4+ T cells that had been cultured provided DNA sequenced with the Oncomine TCR Beta short-read assay. TCRdb reanalysed the PCR reads using MiXCR and keeps one entry per CDR3 protein. The sample has almost 20,000 distinct CDR3 sequences, around 60% seen once; the top ten hold more than 8.5%. The CDR3 has 16 residues. The germline V and J ends were trimmed by 4 bases and 0 bases, with 13 bases remaining between them. Germline V gene data show CDR1 as KGHDR and CDR2 as SFDVKD. Treatment: roughly ten-day PBMC culture with coronavirus spike peptide pools or control peptides (ViraFEST assay). The source is a human donor who had recovered from COVID-19. This chain uses TRBV24-1 with TRBJ2-3; the D call may be TRBD1 or TRBD2 (5 bases each). The material sequenced was CD4+ T cells from blood, cultured in vitro, taken after SARS-CoV-2 vaccination. CDR3 residues: CATSDRSRDSTDTQYF. The DNA for the CDR3 is TGTGCCACCAGTGACCGGTCCCGGGACAGCACAGATACGCAGTATTTT.